Listed here are 32 T cell receptor beta chains from one sample, sequenced in a study of cytomegalovirus exposure and HLA in healthy donors. The PCR used 60 Vbeta and 13 Jbeta primers. Sequencing was performed with immunoSEQ multiplex PCR; in TCRdb, only in-frame clones are kept and a portion is missing. The data contain approximately 140,000 clones, 60% to 80% of them seen just once; the ten biggest clones take up around 1%. Sequenced input: PBMCs. The receptors derive from a young man in good health and CMV-seronegative.

The rearrangement uses TRBV4-3 and TRBJ2-4, with 8 bases identical to TRBD2. Trimming took 0 bases from V and 6 from J; bases not matched to a gene: 4. This CDR3 contains 15 residues. CDR1 and CDR2 (germline): LGHNA, YSLEER. This chain's CDR3 is CASSQDIAGINIQYF. The CDR3 DNA reads as TGCGCCAGCAGCCAAGATATAGCGGGGATAAACATTCAGTACTTC.

The J gene is TRBJ1-2, the V gene TRBV11-2; no clear D gene. V lost 7 bases, J lost 4 bases, and 13 bases lay in between. The CDR3 has 13 residues. Per the germline V gene, CDR1 is SGHAT and CDR2 is FQNNGV. Here the CDR3 reads CASTMPGGYGYTF. CDR3 sequence (DNA): TGTGCCAGCACCATGCCGGGAGGCTATGGCTACACCTTC.

The chain carries TRBV2 and TRBJ1-2, with 8 bases aligning to TRBD1. Looked up from germline, CDR1 is SNHLY and CDR2 is FYNNEI. Trimming removed 4 bases from V and 6 bases from J; junction bases left unmatched: 10. The CDR3 contains 15 residues. This CDR3 is CASSASINRGNGYTF. As DNA, the CDR3 is TGTGCCAGCAGTGCCTCGATCAACAGGGGGAATGGCTACACCTTC.

The V gene is TRBV7-9, the J gene TRBJ1-2, with D possibly being TRBD1 (5 bases). The germline V and J ends were trimmed by 4 bases and 0 bases, with 15 bases remaining between them. The V gene's germline CDR1 is SEHNR and CDR2 FQNEAQ (reference sequence). CDR3 length: 16 residues. The CDR3 sequence is CASSSSSTVSNYGYTF. CDR3 bases: TGTGCCAGCAGCTCCAGCTCGACAGTTTCTAACTATGGCTACACCTTC.

There are a few counts of this clone. The chain employs TRBV4-3 and TRBJ2-7; no reliable D call. The CDR3 spans 14 residues. Trimming removed 1 base at V and 6 bases at J, with 13 bases between. In germline, CDR1 is LGHNA, CDR2 YSLEER. CDR3 nucleotide sequence: TGCGCCAGCAGCCAAGGGCCTCTCGATCGCGAGCAGTACTTC. Protein product: CASSQGPLDREQYF.

V gene TRBV29-1 combines with J gene TRBJ1-3, with D possibly being TRBD1 (6 bases). The CDR3 length is 13 residues. Germline V CDR1 and CDR2: SQVTM, ANQGSEA. V lost 6 bases, J lost 0 bases, and 9 bases lay in between. Here the CDR3 reads CSVLDSSGNTIYF. In DNA, the CDR3 is TGCAGCGTCCTGGACAGCTCTGGAAACACCATATATTTT. Variable domain in full (rest from reference TRBV29-1 and TRBJ1-3): SAVISQKPSRDICQRGTSLTIQCQVDSQVTMMFWYRQQPGQSLTLIATANQGSEATYESGFVIDKFPISRPNLTFSTLTVSNMSPEDSSIYLCSVLDSSGNTIYFGEGSWLTVV.

The J gene is TRBJ1-1, the V gene TRBV11-2; the D gene is possibly TRBD1 (5 bases). Germline-derived CDR1 and CDR2 are SGHAT and FQNNGV. The CDR3 runs 14 residues. V was trimmed by 6 bases and J by 5 bases, leaving 16 bases between them. This chain's CDR3 is CASSLSDSWTEAFF. In DNA form, the CDR3 reads TGTGCCAGCAGTCTCTCAGACAGTTGGACTGAAGCTTTCTTT.

The gene calls are TRBV7-9 and TRBJ1-1; D ambiguous. CDR3 length: 16 residues. From germline, CDR1 is SEHNR and CDR2 FQNEAQ (reference sequence). V dropped 2 bases and J dropped 0 bases, with 13 bases sitting between them. The DNA for the CDR3 is TGTGCCAGCAGCTTATCCGGGGATGGTATGAACACTGAAGCTTTCTTT. This codes for CASSLSGDGMNTEAFF.

The chain joins TRBV5-1 to TRBJ2-4, with TRBD2 matching over 8 bases. The CDR3 sequence is 16 residues long. The J segment lost 8 bases and the V segment lost 2 bases, leaving 12 bases of the junction unmatched. Germline V gene lookup returns CDR1 SGHRS and CDR2 YFSETQ. The CDR3 is CASSFGGGPSVYIQYF. The CDR3 DNA follows: TGCGCCAGCAGCTTCGGGGGGGGGCCAAGTGTTTACATTCAGTACTTC.

This clone showed up just a few times. The chain employs TRBV5-5 and TRBJ1-1; D gene uncertain. The germline V gene has CDR1 SGHKS and CDR2 YYEKEE (reference sequence). The V end was cut by 0 bases, the J end by 1 base, with 4 bases between. The CDR3 loop spans 13 amino acids. CDR3 protein: CASSLEQNTEAFF. The DNA for the CDR3 is TGTGCCAGCAGCTTGGAACAGAACACTGAAGCTTTCTTT.

The chain links TRBV6-5 to TRBJ2-3; D remains ambiguous. Per germline, CDR1 MNHEY and CDR2 SVGAGI. V was shortened by 6 bases and J by 0 bases, with 10 bases between the two germline ends. This CDR3 contains 14 residues. The CDR3 sequence: CASSSPVSTDTQYF. For the CDR3, the DNA is TGTGCCAGCAGCTCACCAGTGAGCACAGATACGCAGTATTTT.

The chain combines TRBV9 with TRBJ1-1; possibly TRBD1 for D (6 bases). CDR1 is SGDLS, CDR2 YYNGEE, per germline. This CDR3 is 14 amino acids long. V lost 0 bases, J lost 3 bases, and 9 bases lay in between. Written as DNA, the CDR3 is TGTGCCAGCAGCGTAGACCAGGGGCACACTGAAGCTTTCTTT. Residues: CASSVDQGHTEAFF. Variable domain in full (rest from reference TRBV9 and TRBJ1-1): DSGVTQTPKHLITATGQRVTLRCSPRSGDLSVYWYQQSLDQGLQFLIQYYNGEERAKGNILERFSAQQFPDLHSELNLSSLELGDSALYFCASSVDQGHTEAFFGQGTRLTVV.

The rearrangement uses TRBV5-1 and TRBJ1-1; TRBD1 agrees at 7 bases. With 4 bases clipped from V and 4 bases from J, the junction kept 4 bases outside the gene matches. Germline V gene data show CDR1 as SGHRS and CDR2 as YFSETQ. This CDR3 contains 13 residues. In DNA form, the CDR3 reads TGCGCCAGCAGCCCAGGGGGAAGCACTGAAGCTTTCTTT. This sequence encodes CASSPGGSTEAFF.

The V and J genes are TRBV6-5 and TRBJ1-2, with D perhaps matching TRBD1 (6 bases). The V and J ends lost 6 bases and 7 bases respectively, with 18 bases between them. The CDR3 is made up of 14 amino acids. Germline loops: CDR1 MNHEY, CDR2 SVGAGI. CDR3 amino acids: CASRSTGFFSGYTF. The CDR3 DNA reads TGTGCCAGCAGATCAACAGGGTTTTTTTCTGGCTACACCTTC.

This rearrangement joins TRBV5-6 to TRBJ1-1; possible D gene TRBD1, 5 bases. The germline V and J ends were trimmed by 0 bases and 0 bases, with 12 bases remaining between them. Germline CDR1 and CDR2: SGHDT and YYEEEE. This CDR3 has 16 amino acids. The CDR3 sequence is CASSLVGASMNTEAFF. CDR3 nucleotide sequence: TGTGCCAGCAGCTTGGTTGGGGCCAGCATGAACACTGAAGCTTTCTTT.

The chain has TRBV19 and TRBJ1-1; tentatively, D is TRBD1 (6 bases). This CDR3 has 15 residues. Trimming left V 5 bases short and J 4 bases short, with 17 bases between. The V gene's germline CDR1 is LNHDA and CDR2 SQIVND (reference sequence). The CDR3 DNA sequence: TGTGCCAGTAGTTCATTACAGGGATGGGTCACTGAAGCTTTCTTT. As protein: CASSSLQGWVTEAFF. The variable domain in full, completed from reference TRBV19 and TRBJ1-1, reads DGGITQSPKYLFRKEGQNVTLSCEQNLNHDAMYWYRQDPGQGLRLIYYSQIVNDFQKGDIAEGYSVSREKKESFPLTVTSAQKNPTAFYLCASSSLQGWVTEAFFGQGTRLTVV.

The rearrangement links TRBV4-1 to TRBJ1-2; 10 bases map to TRBD1. Germline V CDR1 and CDR2: MGHRA, YSYEKL. After removal of 2 bases from V and 5 bases from J, the junction contained 5 bases not matched to a gene. CDR3 length equals 15 residues. The CDR3 protein is CASSQPGQGIYGYTF. CDR3 DNA: TGCGCCAGCAGCCAACCGGGACAGGGGATTTATGGCTACACCTTC.

V is TRBV25-1 and J is TRBJ1-1, with D tentatively TRBD1 (5 bases). Trimming cost V 2 bases and J 0 bases, with 13 bases left between them. Germline V lookup: CDR1 MGHDK, CDR2 SYGVNS. The CDR3 totals 16 residues. CDR3 sequence: CASSEAGRMMNTEAFF. In nucleotides, the CDR3 is TGTGCCAGCAGTGAAGCAGGGCGCATGATGAACACTGAAGCTTTCTTT.

This clone has only one observation. The V gene is TRBV4-1, the J gene TRBJ2-7; 11 bases align to TRBD1. The V gene's germline CDR1 is MGHRA and CDR2 YSYEKL. This CDR3 spans 17 amino acids. The ends lost 0 bases at V and 4 bases at J; junction bases unmatched: 8. CDR3 protein: CASSQEPWTGGAYEQYF. CDR3 sequence (DNA): TGCGCCAGCAGCCAAGAACCCTGGACAGGGGGCGCTTACGAGCAGTACTTC.

The rearrangement uses TRBV10-3 and TRBJ1-1; 9 nucleotides align to TRBD1. Germline CDR1 and CDR2: ENHRY and SYGVKD. With 8 bases clipped from V and 1 base from J, the junction kept 8 bases outside the gene matches. This CDR3 contains 15 residues. The chain's CDR3 is CAIRSGTGRNTEAFF. The DNA for the CDR3 is TGTGCCATCCGGTCCGGGACAGGGAGGAACACTGAAGCTTTCTTT.

The gene calls are TRBV10-2 and TRBJ2-3; D remains unclear. The CDR3 length is 11 residues. Germline V gene sequence: CDR1 WSHSY, CDR2 SAAADI. Trimming pared 4 bases from V and 5 bases from J, leaving 4 bases between. CDR3 sequence (DNA): TGCGCCAGCAGTGCGGTAGATACGCAGTATTTT. This sequence encodes CASSAVDTQYF.

V is TRBV5-8 and J is TRBJ1-5; 9 bases are shared with TRBD1. The CDR3 has 16 residues. Germline lookup yields CDR1 SGHTS and CDR2 YDEGEE. The ends lost 0 bases at V and 5 bases at J; junction bases unmatched: 6. CDR3 DNA: TGTGCCAGCAGCTTGGGGGACAGGGAGAACGATCAGCCCCAGCATTTT. Amino acids: CASSLGDRENDQPQHF.

The J gene is TRBJ1-1, the V gene TRBV29-1; 7 positions agree with TRBD1. Looked up from germline, CDR1 is SQVTM and CDR2 is ANQGSEA. CDR3 size: 13 residues. V shed 5 bases, J shed 1 base, and the junction held 4 bases outside the gene matches. The CDR3 is CSVHRGSNTEAFF. CDR3 DNA: TGCAGCGTTCACAGGGGATCGAACACTGAAGCTTTCTTT. Full variable domain (rest looked up from reference TRBV29-1 and TRBJ1-1): SAVISQKPSRDICQRGTSLTIQCQVDSQVTMMFWYRQQPGQSLTLIATANQGSEATYESGFVIDKFPISRPNLTFSTLTVSNMSPEDSSIYLCSVHRGSNTEAFFGQGTRLTVV.

On this clone: A junction end diverges from the germline sequence, so it may reflect a read error. This sample also contains other DNA sequences that code for the same CDR3. The chain employs TRBV5-1 and TRBJ2-7; D is perhaps TRBD2 (6 bases). This CDR3 region has 17 residues. Per the germline V gene, CDR1 is SGHRS and CDR2 is YFSETQ. The CDR3 is CASSLGAGGRGTYEQYF. For the CDR3, the DNA is TGCGCTAGCAGCTTGGGCGCCGGAGGACGGGGGACCTACGAGCAGTACTTC. Drawing the rest from reference TRBV5-1 and TRBJ2-7, the complete variable domain is KAGVTQTPRYLIKTRGQQVTLSCSPISGHRSVSWYQQTPGQGLQFLFEYFSETQRNKGNFPGRFSGRQFSNSRSEMNVSTLELGDSALYLCASSLGAGGRGTYEQYFGPGTRLTVT.

Only one count was recorded for this clone. The chain combines TRBV19 with TRBJ1-4, with D hard to call. Germline CDR1 is LNHDA and CDR2 is SQIVND (reference sequence). V dropped 5 bases and J dropped 5 bases, with 18 bases sitting between them. The CDR3 has 16 amino acids. For the CDR3, the DNA is TGTGCCAGTAGTTGGCCGGAGGGTCATCCAAATGAAAAACTGTTTTTT. Protein product: CASSWPEGHPNEKLFF.

This chain connects TRBV6-5 to TRBJ1-6, with D maybe TRBD1 (6 bases). Germline lookup yields CDR1 MNHEY and CDR2 SVGAGI. V was clipped by 6 bases and J by 9 bases, with 15 bases between them. CDR3 size: 14 residues. The CDR3 DNA sequence: TGTGCCAGCAGACAAACAGGGTCTGGTTCACCCCTCCACTTT. Protein: CASRQTGSGSPLHF.

The chain joins TRBV9 to TRBJ1-2, with D perhaps TRBD1 (6 bases). CDR1 is SGDLS and CDR2 is YYNGEE in the germline V gene. Trimming stripped 0 bases from V and 2 bases from J, with 14 bases between. This CDR3 contains 16 residues. CDR3 protein: CASSVEAGGQNYGYTF. CDR3 DNA: TGTGCCAGCAGCGTAGAGGCGGGAGGACAGAACTATGGCTACACCTTC.

This clone was found a few times. The chain employs TRBV29-1 and TRBJ1-2; 7 positions match TRBD1. The CDR3 runs 15 residues. The V segment lost 7 bases and the J segment 4 bases; nucleotides outside the gene matches: 15. Per the germline V gene, CDR1 is SQVTM and CDR2 is ANQGSEA. For the CDR3, the DNA is TGCAGCGCCGTCCGAGATCAGACAGGGTCCTATGGCTACACCTTC. Its protein product is CSAVRDQTGSYGYTF.

The chain recombines TRBV7-9 with TRBJ1-6; D is ambiguous. Germline values: CDR1 SEHNR, CDR2 FQNEAQ (reference sequence). CDR3 length equals 13 residues. The V end lost 5 bases, the J end lost 7 bases, and 9 bases lay between the germline ends. CDR3 sequence (DNA): TGTGCCAGCAGCGGTACCGGGAATTCACCCCTCCACTTT. Protein product: CASSGTGNSPLHF.

The rearrangement links TRBV19 to TRBJ1-2; D remains unclear. The germline CDR1 and CDR2 sequences are LNHDA and SQIVND (reference sequence). V was trimmed by 5 bases and J by 4 bases, leaving 17 bases between them. The CDR3 totals 15 residues. DNA for the CDR3: TGTGCCAGTAGTCCTCAAAGGAGCTCCTCCTATGGCTACACCTTC. It is translated as CASSPQRSSSYGYTF.

This clone was seen only a few times. The CDR3 spells CATSQVNTEAFF. In DNA form, the CDR3 reads TGTGCCACCTCACAGGTGAACACTGAAGCTTTCTTT. The V and J genes are TRBV19 and TRBJ1-1; tentative D call: TRBD1 (5 bases). Germline-derived CDR1 and CDR2 are LNHDA and SQIVND (reference sequence). The CDR3 is 12 amino acids. V was cut by 10 bases and J by 0 bases, with 9 bases left in between. Complete variable domain (other parts from reference TRBV19 and TRBJ1-1): DGGITQSPKYLFRKEGQNVTLSCEQNLNHDAMYWYRQDPGQGLRLIYYSQIVNDFQKGDIAEGYSVSREKKESFPLTVTSAQKNPTAFYLCATSQVNTEAFFGQGTRLTVV.

This clone was found once. The chain employs TRBV6-5 and TRBJ2-3; possible D gene TRBD2, 5 bases. The germline V gene has CDR1 MNHEY and CDR2 SVGAGI. V lost 10 bases, J lost 1 base, and 15 bases lay in between. The CDR3 runs to 14 residues. The CDR3 DNA sequence: TGTGCCACCGCAAGAGGAGGCGGCACAGATACGCAGTATTTT. This gives the protein CATARGGGTDTQYF.